This T cell receptor beta chain was captured in a study of technical replicates of blood from several donors. Method: immunoSEQ multiplex PCR; TCRdb's copy keeps in-frame clones and lacks some. The profile shows 75,000 to 95,000 clones, approximately 95% of them singletons. Trimming at V came to 0 bases and at J to 4 bases, leaving 5 bases not matched to a gene. The V gene's germline CDR1 is MGHRA and CDR2 YSYEKL. The CDR3 consists of 16 residues. The sample taken for sequencing was T cells isolated from PBMCs. This chain links TRBV4-1 with TRBJ1-2, with TRBD1 matching 10 bases. This TCR came from a human donor in good health. CDR3 sequence (DNA): TGCGCCAGCAGCCAAGAAGGGACAGGGGAGGGCTATGGCTACACCTTC. Its translation: CASSQEGTGEGYGYTF.